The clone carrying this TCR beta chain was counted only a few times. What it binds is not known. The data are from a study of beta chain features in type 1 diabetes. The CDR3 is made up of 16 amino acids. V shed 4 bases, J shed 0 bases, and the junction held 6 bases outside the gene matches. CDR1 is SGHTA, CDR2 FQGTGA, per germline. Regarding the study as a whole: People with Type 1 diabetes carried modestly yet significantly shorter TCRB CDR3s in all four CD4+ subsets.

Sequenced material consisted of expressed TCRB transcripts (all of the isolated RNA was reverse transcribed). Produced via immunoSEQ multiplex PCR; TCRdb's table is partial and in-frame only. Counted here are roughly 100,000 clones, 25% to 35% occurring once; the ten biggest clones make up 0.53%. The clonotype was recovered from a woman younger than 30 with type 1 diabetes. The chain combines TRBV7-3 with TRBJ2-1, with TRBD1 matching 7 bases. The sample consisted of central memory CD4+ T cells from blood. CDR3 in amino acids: CASSSQTGSSYNEQFF. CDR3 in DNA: TGTGCCAGCAGCTCACAGACAGGGAGCTCCTACAATGAGCAGTTCTTC.